This T cell receptor (beta chain) was sequenced in a study of persistence of HIV-infected CD4 T cells. Study-level results: Compared with CD3/CD28-stimulated cells, CMV- and Gag-responding cells showed lower TCRbeta richness.

The libraries were made with immunoSEQ version 4 in survey mode. The assay was immunoSEQ multiplex PCR, and TCRdb's table has in-frame clones only and misses some. The sample includes 40,000 to 50,000 clones, about 81% of them seen just once. The stimulus was lysate of CMV-infected fibroblasts, around 10 ug/mL. CD40L-negative CD69-negative CD45RO-high memory CD4+ T cells were sorted as populations depleted of antigen-responding cells. Donors had CD4+ T cell counts above 400 cells/uL and were CMV-seropositive. V lost 0 bases and J lost 5; bases outside the gene matches: 3. CDR3 size: 15 residues. The germline V gene encodes CDR1 LGHNA and CDR2 YSLEER. On this clone: No antigen is known for it.

The sequencing here drew on CD4+ T cells sorted from PBMCs after approximately 18-hour stimulation, taken from a patient who received antiretroviral therapy. The clonotype comes from an adult man with HIV who was CMV-seropositive. This rearrangement joins TRBV4-3 to TRBJ1-4; 7 bases align to TRBD1. The CDR3 region is CASSQEGGVNEKLFF. The CDR3 DNA reads as TGCGCCAGCAGCCAAGAAGGGGGCGTAAATGAAAAACTGTTTTTT.